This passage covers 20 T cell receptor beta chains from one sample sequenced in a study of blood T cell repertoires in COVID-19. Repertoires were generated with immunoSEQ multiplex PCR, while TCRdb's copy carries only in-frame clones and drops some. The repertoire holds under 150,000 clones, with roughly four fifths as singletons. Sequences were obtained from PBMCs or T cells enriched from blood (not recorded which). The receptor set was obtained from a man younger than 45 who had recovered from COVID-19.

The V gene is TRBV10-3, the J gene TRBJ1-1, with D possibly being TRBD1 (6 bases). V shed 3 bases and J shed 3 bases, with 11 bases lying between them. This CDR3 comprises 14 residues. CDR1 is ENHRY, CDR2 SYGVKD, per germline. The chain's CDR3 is CAISEGGGDTEAFF. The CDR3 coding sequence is TGTGCCATCAGTGAAGGGGGGGGTGACACTGAAGCTTTCTTT.

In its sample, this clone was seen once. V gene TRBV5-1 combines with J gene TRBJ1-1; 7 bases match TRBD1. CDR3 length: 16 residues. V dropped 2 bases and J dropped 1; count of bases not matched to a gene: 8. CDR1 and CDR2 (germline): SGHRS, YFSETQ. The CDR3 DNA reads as TGCGCCAGCAGCTTACAGGGGAGGAAGGGGAACACTGAAGCTTTCTTT. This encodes CASSLQGRKGNTEAFF. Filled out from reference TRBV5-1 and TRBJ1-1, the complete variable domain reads KAGVTQTPRYLIKTRGQQVTLSCSPISGHRSVSWYQQTPGQGLQFLFEYFSETQRNKGNFPGRFSGRQFSNSRSEMNVSTLELGDSALYLCASSLQGRKGNTEAFFGQGTRLTVV.

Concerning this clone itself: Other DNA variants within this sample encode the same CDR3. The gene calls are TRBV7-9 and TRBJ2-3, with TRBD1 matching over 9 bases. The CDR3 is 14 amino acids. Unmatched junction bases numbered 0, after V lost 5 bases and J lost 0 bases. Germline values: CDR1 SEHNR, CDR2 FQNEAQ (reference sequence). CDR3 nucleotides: TGTGCCAGCAGCGGGACAGGGAGCACAGATACGCAGTATTTT. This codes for CASSGTGSTDTQYF.

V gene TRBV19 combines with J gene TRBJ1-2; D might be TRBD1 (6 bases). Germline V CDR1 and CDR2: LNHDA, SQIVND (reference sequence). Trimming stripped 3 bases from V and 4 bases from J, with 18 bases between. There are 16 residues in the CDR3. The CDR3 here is CASSIPAAQGSYGYTF. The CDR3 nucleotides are TGTGCCAGTAGTATTCCCGCTGCACAGGGAAGCTATGGCTACACCTTC.

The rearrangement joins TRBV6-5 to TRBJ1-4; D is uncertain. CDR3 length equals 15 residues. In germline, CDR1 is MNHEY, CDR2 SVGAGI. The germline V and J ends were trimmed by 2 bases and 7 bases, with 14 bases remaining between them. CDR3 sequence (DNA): TGTGCCAGCAGTTACGATTCTGCGGGAAGTGAAAAACTGTTTTTT. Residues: CASSYDSAGSEKLFF.

The CDR3, as DNA: TGTGCCAGCAGTTACGGGCCCCCGCCCCTTGGAGCTTTCTTT. Encoded protein: CASSYGPPPLGAFF. The V call is TRBV6-5, the J call TRBJ1-1; D gene ambiguous. CDR3 length equals 14 residues. Trimming left V 2 bases short and J 10 bases short, with 17 bases between. CDR1 is MNHEY and CDR2 is SVGAGI in the germline V gene.

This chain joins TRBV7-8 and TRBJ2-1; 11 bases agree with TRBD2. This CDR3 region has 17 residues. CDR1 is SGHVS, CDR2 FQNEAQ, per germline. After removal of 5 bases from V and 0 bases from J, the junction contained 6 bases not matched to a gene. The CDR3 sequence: CASSPSSGGSSYNEQFF. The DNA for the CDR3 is TGTGCCAGCAGCCCCTCTAGCGGGGGGAGCTCCTACAATGAGCAGTTCTTC.

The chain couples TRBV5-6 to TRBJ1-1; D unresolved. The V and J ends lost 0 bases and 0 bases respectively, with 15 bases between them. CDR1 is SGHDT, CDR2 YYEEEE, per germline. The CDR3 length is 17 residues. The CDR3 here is CASSLVWVELMNTEAFF. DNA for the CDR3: TGTGCCAGCAGCTTGGTTTGGGTGGAGCTAATGAACACTGAAGCTTTCTTT.

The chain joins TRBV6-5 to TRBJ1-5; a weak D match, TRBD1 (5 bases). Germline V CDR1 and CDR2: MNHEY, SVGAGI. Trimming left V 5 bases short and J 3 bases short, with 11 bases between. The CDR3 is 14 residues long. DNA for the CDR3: TGTGCCAGCAGTCCCCAGGGATTCAATCAGCCCCAGCATTTT. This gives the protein CASSPQGFNQPQHF.

The CDR3 sequence is CASTPGTGPSTGELFF. CDR3 in DNA: TGCGCCAGCACCCCCGGGACAGGGCCTAGCACCGGGGAGCTGTTTTTT. The V and J genes are TRBV5-1 and TRBJ2-2; TRBD1 matches 9 bases. Per the germline V gene, CDR1 is SGHRS and CDR2 is YFSETQ. The CDR3 contains 16 residues. Losses at the gene ends were 6 bases for V and 4 bases for J; bases not matched to a gene: 10.

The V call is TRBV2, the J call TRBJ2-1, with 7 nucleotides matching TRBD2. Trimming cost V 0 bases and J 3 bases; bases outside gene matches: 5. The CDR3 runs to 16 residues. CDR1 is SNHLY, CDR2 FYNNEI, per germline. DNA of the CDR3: TGTGCCAGCAGTGAAGCGGAAGCGGGGATCTACAATGAGCAGTTCTTC. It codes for CASSEAEAGIYNEQFF.

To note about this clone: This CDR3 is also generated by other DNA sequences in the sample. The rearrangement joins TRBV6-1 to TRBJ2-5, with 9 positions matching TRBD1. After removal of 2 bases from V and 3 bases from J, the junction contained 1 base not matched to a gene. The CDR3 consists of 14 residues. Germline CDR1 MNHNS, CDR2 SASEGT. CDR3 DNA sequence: TGTGCCAGCAGTGAAAGGACAGGGGAAGAGACCCAGTACTTC. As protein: CASSERTGEETQYF.

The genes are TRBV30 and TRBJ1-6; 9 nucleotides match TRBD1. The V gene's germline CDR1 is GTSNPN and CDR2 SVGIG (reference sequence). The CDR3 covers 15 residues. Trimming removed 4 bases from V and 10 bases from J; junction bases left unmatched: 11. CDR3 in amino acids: CAWTVQGALGSPLHF. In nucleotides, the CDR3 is TGTGCCTGGACGGTACAGGGGGCCCTAGGGTCACCCCTCCACTTT.

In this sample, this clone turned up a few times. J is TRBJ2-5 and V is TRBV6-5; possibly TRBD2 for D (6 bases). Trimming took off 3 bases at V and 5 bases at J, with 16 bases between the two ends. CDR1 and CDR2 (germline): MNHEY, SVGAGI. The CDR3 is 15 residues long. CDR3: CASSYDETRLETQYF. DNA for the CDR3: TGTGCCAGCAGTTATGACGAGACTAGGTTGGAGACCCAGTACTTC.

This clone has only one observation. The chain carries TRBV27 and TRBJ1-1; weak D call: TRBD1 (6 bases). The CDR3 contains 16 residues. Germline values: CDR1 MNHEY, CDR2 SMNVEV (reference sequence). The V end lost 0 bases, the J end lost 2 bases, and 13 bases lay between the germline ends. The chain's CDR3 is CASSLSTGALNTEAFF. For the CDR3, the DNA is TGTGCCAGCAGTTTATCGACAGGAGCACTAAACACTGAAGCTTTCTTT.

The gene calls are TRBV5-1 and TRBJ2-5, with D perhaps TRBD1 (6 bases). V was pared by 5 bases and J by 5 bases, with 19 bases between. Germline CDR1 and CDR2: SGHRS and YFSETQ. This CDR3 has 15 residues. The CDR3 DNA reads TGCGCCAGCAGACGAAACACAGGGTCGGATGAGACCCAGTACTTC. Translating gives CASRRNTGSDETQYF.

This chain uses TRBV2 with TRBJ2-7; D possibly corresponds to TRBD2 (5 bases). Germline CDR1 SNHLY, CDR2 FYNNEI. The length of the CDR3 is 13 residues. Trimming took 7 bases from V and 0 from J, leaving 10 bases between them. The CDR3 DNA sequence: TGTGCCAGCATGGCGGGCAGCTCCTACGAGCAGTACGTC. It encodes CASMAGSSYEQYV.

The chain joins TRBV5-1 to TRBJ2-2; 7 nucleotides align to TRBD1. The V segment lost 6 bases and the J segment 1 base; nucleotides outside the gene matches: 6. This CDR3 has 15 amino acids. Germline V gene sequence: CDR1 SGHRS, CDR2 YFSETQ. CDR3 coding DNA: TGCGCCAGCACCGTTGACAGGGTGAACACCGGGGAGCTGTTTTTT. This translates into CASTVDRVNTGELFF.

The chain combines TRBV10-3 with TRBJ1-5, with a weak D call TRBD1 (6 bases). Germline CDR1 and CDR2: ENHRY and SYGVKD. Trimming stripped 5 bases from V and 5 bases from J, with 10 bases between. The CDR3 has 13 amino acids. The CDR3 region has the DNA TGTGCCATCAGTCACCCAGGGGATCAGCCCCAGCATTTT. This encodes CAISHPGDQPQHF.

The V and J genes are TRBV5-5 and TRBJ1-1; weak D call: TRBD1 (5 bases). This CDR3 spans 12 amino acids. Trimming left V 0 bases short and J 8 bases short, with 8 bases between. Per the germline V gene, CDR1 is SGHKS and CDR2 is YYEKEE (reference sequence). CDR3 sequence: CASSLVRVEAFF. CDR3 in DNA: TGTGCCAGCAGCTTGGTCAGGGTGGAAGCTTTCTTT.